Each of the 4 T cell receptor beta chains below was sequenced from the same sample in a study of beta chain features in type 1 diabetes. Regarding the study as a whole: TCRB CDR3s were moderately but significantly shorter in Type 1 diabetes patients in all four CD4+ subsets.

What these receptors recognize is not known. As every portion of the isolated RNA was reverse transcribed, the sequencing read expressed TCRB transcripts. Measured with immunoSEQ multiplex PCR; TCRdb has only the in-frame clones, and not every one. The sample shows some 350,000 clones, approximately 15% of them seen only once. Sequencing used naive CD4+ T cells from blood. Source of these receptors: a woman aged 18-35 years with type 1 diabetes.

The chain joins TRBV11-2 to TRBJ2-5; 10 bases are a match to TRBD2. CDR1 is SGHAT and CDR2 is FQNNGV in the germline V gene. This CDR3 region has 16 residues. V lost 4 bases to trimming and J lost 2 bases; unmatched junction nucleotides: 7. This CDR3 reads CASSWTSGGPQETQYF. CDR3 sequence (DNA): TGTGCCAGCAGCTGGACTAGCGGCGGGCCACAAGAGACCCAGTACTTC.

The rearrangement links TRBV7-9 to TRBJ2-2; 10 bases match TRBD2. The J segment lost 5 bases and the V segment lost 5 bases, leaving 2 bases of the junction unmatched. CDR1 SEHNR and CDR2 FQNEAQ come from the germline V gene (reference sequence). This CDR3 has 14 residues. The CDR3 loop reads CASSQREGTGELFF. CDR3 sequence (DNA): TGTGCCAGCAGCCAGCGGGAGGGGACCGGGGAGCTGTTTTTT.

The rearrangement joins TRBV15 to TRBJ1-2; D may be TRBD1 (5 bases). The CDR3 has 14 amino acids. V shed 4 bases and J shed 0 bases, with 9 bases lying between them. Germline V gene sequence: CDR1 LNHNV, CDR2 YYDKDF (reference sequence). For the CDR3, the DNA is TGTGCCACCAGCATGGGACTAGCTAACTATGGCTACACCTTC. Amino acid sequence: CATSMGLANYGYTF.

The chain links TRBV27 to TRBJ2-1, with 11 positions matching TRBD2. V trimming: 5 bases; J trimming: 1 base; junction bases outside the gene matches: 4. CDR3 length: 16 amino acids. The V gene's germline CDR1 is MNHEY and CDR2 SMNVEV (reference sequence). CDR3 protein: CASSGGTSGSYNEQFF. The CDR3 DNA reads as TGTGCCAGCAGTGGGGGGACTAGCGGATCCTACAATGAGCAGTTCTTC.